The present T cell receptor beta chain was sequenced within a study of cytomegalovirus exposure and HLA in healthy donors. Study context: HLA-typed donors were the source of 83 million or so unique TCRs, which an early data release held.

Trimming shortened V by 4 bases and J by 0 bases, and 15 bases separated the two germline ends. The germline CDR1 and CDR2 sequences are LNHNV and YYDKDF (reference sequence). There are 16 residues in the CDR3. Details on this clone: The antigen is not known.

A multiplex PCR was run with 60 Vbeta primers and 13 Jbeta primers. Data came from immunoSEQ multiplex PCR; TCRdb stores just in-frame clones and leaves some out. The sample consists of roughly 100,000 clones, 50% to 70% of them appearing once. Study outcomes and limitations: According to the study, roughly 160 TCR beta chains were cytomegalovirus-associated. Highest at DRB1 and lowest at HLA-C, TCR association rates differed among HLA loci in a later analysis. Within a later analysis, the majority of CMV-associated TCR beta chains appeared HLA-restricted.

The chain carries TRBV15 and TRBJ2-5, with D possibly TRBD1 on 6 matching bases. Material for sequencing was PBMCs. This receptor was identified in a human donor in good health. The CDR3 DNA reads as TGTGCCACCAGCACCTCAGGGGCTCTGTACCAAGAGACCCAGTACTTC. Protein product: CATSTSGALYQETQYF.